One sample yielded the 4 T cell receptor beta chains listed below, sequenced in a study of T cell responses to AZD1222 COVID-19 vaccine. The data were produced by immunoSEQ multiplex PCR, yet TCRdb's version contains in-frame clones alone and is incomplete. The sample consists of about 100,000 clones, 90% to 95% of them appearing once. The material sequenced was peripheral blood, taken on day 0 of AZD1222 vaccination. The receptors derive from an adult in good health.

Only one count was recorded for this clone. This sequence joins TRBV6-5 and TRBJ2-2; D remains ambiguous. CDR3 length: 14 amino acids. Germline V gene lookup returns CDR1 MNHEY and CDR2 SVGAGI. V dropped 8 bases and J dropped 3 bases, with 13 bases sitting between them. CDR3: CASLTRIDTGELFF. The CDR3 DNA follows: TGTGCCAGCTTGACTCGAATCGACACCGGGGAGCTGTTTTTT.

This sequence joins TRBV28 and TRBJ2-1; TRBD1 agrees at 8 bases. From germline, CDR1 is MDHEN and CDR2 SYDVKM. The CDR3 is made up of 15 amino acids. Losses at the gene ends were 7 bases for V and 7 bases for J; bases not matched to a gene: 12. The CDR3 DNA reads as TGTGCCAGCACCCTCCTGGACAGGGAGAGGAATGAGCAGTTCTTC. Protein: CASTLLDRERNEQFF.

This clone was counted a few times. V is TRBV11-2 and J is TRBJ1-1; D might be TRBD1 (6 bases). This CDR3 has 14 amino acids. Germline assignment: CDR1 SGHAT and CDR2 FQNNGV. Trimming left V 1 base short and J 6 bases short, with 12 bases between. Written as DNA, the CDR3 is TGTGCCAGCAGCTTAGGGGGGGGCGCGGCTGAAGCTTTCTTT. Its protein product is CASSLGGGAAEAFF. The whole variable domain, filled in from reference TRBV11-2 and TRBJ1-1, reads EAGVAQSPRYKIIEKRQSVAFWCNPISGHATLYWYQQILGQGPKLLIQFQNNGVVDDSQLPKDRFSAERLKGVDSTLKIQPAKLEDSAVYLCASSLGGGAAEAFFGQGTRLTVV.

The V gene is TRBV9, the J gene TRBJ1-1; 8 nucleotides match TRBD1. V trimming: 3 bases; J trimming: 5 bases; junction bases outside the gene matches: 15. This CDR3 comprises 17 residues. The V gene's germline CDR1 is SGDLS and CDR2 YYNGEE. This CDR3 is CASSGGGGQGRGTEAFF. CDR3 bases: TGTGCCAGCAGCGGCGGGGGAGGACAGGGAAGAGGTACTGAAGCTTTCTTT.